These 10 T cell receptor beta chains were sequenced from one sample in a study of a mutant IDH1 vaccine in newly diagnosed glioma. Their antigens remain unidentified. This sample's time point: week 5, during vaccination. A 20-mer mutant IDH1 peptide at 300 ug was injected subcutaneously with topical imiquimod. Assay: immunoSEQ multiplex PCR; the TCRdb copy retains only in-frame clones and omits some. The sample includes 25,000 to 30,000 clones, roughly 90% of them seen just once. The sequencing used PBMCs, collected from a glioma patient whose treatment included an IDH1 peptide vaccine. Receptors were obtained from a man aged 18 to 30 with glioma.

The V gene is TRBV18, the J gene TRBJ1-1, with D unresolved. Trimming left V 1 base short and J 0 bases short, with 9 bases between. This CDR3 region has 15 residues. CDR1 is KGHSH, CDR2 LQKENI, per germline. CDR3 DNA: TGTGCCAGCTCACCACTGACGGAGATGAACACTGAAGCTTTCTTT. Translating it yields CASSPLTEMNTEAFF.

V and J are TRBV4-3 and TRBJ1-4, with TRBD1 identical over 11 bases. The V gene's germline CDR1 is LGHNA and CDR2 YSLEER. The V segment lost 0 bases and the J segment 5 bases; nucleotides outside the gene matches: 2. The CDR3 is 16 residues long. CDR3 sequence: CASSQDRTGGNEKLFF. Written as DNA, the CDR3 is TGCGCCAGCAGCCAAGATCGGACAGGGGGCAATGAAAAACTGTTTTTT.

The CDR3 nucleotides read TGTGCCAGCAGTGAAGATACAGGTTTCCGCACAGATACGCAGTATTTT. Translating it yields CASSEDTGFRTDTQYF. The V and J genes are TRBV25-1 and TRBJ2-3; D is perhaps TRBD1 (5 bases). The germline gives CDR1 MGHDK, CDR2 SYGVNS. The CDR3 covers 16 residues. Trimming took off 2 bases at V and 1 base at J, with 13 bases between the two ends.

The CDR3 coding sequence is TGTGCCAGTAGTCTCTCGGGCAGCAATCAGCCCCAGCATTTT. This encodes CASSLSGSNQPQHF. V usage is TRBV19 and J usage is TRBJ1-5; D call uncertain. Germline V gene lookup returns CDR1 LNHDA and CDR2 SQIVND (reference sequence). Between the trimmed V and J ends, which lost 5 bases and 1 base, there was a span of 9 bases. This CDR3 is 14 amino acids long.

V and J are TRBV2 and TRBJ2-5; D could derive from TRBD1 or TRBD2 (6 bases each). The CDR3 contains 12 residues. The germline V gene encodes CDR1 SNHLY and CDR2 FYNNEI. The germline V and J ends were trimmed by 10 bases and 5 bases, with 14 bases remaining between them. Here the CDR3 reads CAIKGGLETQYF. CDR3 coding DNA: TGTGCCATCAAGGGGGGCTTGGAGACCCAGTACTTC.

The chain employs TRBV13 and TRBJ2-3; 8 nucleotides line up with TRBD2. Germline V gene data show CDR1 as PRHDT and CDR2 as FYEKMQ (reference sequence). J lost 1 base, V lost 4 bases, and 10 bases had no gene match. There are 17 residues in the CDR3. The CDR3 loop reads CASSSGHEAGGTDTQYF. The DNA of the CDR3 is TGTGCCAGCAGCTCGGGGCATGAAGCGGGAGGCACAGATACGCAGTATTTT.

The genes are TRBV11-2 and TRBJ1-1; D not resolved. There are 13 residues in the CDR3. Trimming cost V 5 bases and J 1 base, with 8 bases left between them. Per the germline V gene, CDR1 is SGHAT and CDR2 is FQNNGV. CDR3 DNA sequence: TGTGCCAGCAGCCCAAGGGCGAACACTGAAGCTTTCTTT. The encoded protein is CASSPRANTEAFF.

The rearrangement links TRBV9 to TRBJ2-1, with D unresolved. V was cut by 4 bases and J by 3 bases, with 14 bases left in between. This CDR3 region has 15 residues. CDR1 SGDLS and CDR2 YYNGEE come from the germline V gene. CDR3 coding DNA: TGTGCCAGCAGCCCTCAAAGGAGTTTCTACAATGAGCAGTTCTTC. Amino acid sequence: CASSPQRSFYNEQFF.

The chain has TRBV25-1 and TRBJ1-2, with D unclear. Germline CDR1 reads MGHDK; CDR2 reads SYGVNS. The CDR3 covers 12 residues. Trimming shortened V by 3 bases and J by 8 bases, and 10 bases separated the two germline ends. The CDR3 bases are TGTGCCAGCAGTGAGCCCCTGGGGGGCTACACCTTC. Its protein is CASSEPLGGYTF.

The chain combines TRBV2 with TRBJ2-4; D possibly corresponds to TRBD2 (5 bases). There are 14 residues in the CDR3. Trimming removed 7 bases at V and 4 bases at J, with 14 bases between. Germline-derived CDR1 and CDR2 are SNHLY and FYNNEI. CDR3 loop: CASTEALGKNIQYF. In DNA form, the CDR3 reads TGTGCCAGCACCGAGGCACTAGGGAAAAACATTCAGTACTTC.